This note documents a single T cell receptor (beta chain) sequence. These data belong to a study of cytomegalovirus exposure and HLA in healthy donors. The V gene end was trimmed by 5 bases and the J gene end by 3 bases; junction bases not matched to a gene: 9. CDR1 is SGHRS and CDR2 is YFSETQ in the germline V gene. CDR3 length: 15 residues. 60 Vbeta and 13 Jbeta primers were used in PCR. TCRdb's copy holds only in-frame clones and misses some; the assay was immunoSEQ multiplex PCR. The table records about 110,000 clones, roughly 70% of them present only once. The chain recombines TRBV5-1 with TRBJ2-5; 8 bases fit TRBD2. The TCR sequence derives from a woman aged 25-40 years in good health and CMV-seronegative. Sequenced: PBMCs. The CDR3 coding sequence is TGCGCCAGCAGACCTGACGGGAGGGGGGAAGAGACCCAGTACTTC. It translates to CASRPDGRGEETQYF.